This T cell receptor beta chain is drawn from a study of shared clonotypes between healthy human individuals. CD45RO-negative cells were positively selected for CCR7, leaving out terminally differentiated effector memory CD45RA+ cells. Germline V gene lookup returns CDR1 MDHEN and CDR2 SYDVKM. This CDR3 has 14 residues. With V trimmed by 3 bases and J by 7 bases, 8 bases remained unmatched. To note about this clone: Additional DNA sequences in this sample encode the identical CDR3.

The protocol was immunoSEQ multiplex PCR, while the TCRdb copy is restricted to in-frame clones and leaves out a portion. The table shows roughly 590,000 clones, with over 95% occurring only once. The TCR sequence derives from a woman younger than 45 in good health. The genes are TRBV28 and TRBJ2-7, with 8 bases matching TRBD2. Specimen: naive CD8+ T cells sorted from blood. CDR3 sequence: CASSLSGGGLEQYF. Here the CDR3 DNA reads TGTGCCAGCAGTTTGTCGGGAGGGGGTCTGGAGCAGTACTTC.